A single sample gave rise to the 24 T cell receptor beta chains below, sequenced in a study of blood T cells in healthy people across ages. For the second PCR, which ran for about 6 to 12 cycles, a sample-barcoded 5' primer and a J-beta primer mix were used. TCRdb reanalysed the 5' RACE reads using MiXCR and keeps one entry per CDR3 protein. The table has 650,000 to 900,000 distinct CDR3 sequences, 62% seen once; the top ten hold 28%. The sample taken for sequencing was blood. Receptors were obtained from a man younger than 40 in good health.

The chain links TRBV7-9 to TRBJ1-2, with no clear D. The CDR3 covers 12 residues. CDR1 is SEHNR and CDR2 is FQNEAQ in the germline V gene (reference sequence). V was trimmed by 11 bases and J by 4 bases, leaving 14 bases between them. CDR3 sequence reads: CAAGGVGYGYTF. For the CDR3, the DNA is TGTGCCGCGGGCGGGGTCGGCTATGGCTACACCTTC.

This clonotype has ten or more counts. V usage is TRBV4-3 and J usage is TRBJ2-3; 8 nucleotides match TRBD2. This CDR3 has 17 residues. J was trimmed by 6 bases and V by 3 bases; bases with no gene match: 14. Germline lookup yields CDR1 LGHNA and CDR2 YSLEER. The CDR3 nucleotides are TGCGCCAGCAGCCAGGTAGCGGGGAAAGCCCAAGAGGATACGCAGTATTTT. Its protein product is CASSQVAGKAQEDTQYF.

The sample holds a few counts of this clonotype. J is TRBJ2-7 and V is TRBV20-1; TRBD2 matches 12 bases. CDR1 DFQATT and CDR2 SNEGSKA come from the germline V gene (reference sequence). There are 15 residues in the CDR3. The V segment lost 5 bases and the J segment 2 bases; nucleotides outside the gene matches: 7. The CDR3 nucleotides are TGCAGTGCTGAGGGCCCTAGCGGGGGGGCCTACGAGCAGTACTTC. Protein: CSAEGPSGGAYEQYF.

V gene TRBV10-3 combines with J gene TRBJ2-3; 14 bases line up with TRBD2. V lost 2 bases, J lost 4 bases, and 5 bases stayed unmatched. The CDR3 loop spans 17 amino acids. Germline V CDR1 and CDR2: ENHRY, SYGVKD. The CDR3 sequence is CAISEGRLAGGPDTQYF. DNA of the CDR3: TGTGCCATCAGTGAGGGACGACTAGCGGGGGGGCCAGATACGCAGTATTTT.

V is TRBV12-3 or TRBV12-4 and J is TRBJ1-6; D is unresolved. V gave up 0 bases and J gave up 13 bases, with 10 bases separating them. CDR3 length equals 13 residues. CDR3 residues: CASSLADRSPLHF. In DNA, the CDR3 is TGTGCCAGCAGTTTAGCTGACCGATCGCCCCTCCACTTT.

The chain has TRBV6-5 and TRBJ2-3; D possibly corresponds to TRBD2 (6 bases). The V end was cut by 6 bases, the J end by 3 bases, with 10 bases between. Germline V lookup: CDR1 MNHEY, CDR2 SVGAGI. The CDR3 has 13 residues. CDR3 nucleotides: TGTGCCAGCAGCCGGGAGCGAACAGATACGCAGTATTTT. Translation gives CASSRERTDTQYF.

The chain has TRBV29-1 and TRBJ2-3; TRBD1 aligns across 10 bases. Germline V gene lookup returns CDR1 SQVTM and CDR2 ANQGSEA. The junction had 9 bases not matched to a gene; V was cut back by 4 bases and J by 8 bases. CDR3 length: 14 residues. Here the CDR3 reads CSVGWGQGIGTQYF. In DNA form, the CDR3 reads TGCAGCGTTGGATGGGGACAGGGGATAGGTACGCAGTATTTT.

J is TRBJ2-7 and V is TRBV2; 7 bases match TRBD1. The V segment lost 7 bases and the J segment 0 bases; nucleotides outside the gene matches: 6. CDR3 length equals 14 residues. Germline CDR1 is SNHLY and CDR2 is FYNNEI. DNA for the CDR3: TGTGCCAGCAAGAATGCAGGGGGCTCCTACGAGCAGTACTTC. This sequence encodes CASKNAGGSYEQYF.

This clonotype was seen a handful of times. This may come from a read error, since a much larger clone is one base off. The chain has TRBV9 and TRBJ2-5; maybe TRBD1 (6 bases). CDR1 and CDR2 (germline): SGDLS, YYNGEE. Between the trimmed V and J ends, which lost 3 bases and 11 bases, there was a span of 26 bases. The CDR3 covers 16 residues. Here the CDR3 DNA reads TGTGCCAGCAGCGCCAACAGGGTGAATGGGGACAATGAGCAGTACTTC. Amino acid sequence: CASSANRVNGDNEQYF.

The V gene is TRBV7-2, the J gene TRBJ1-1, with 7 nucleotides matching TRBD1. The J segment lost 4 bases and the V segment lost 5 bases, leaving 7 bases of the junction unmatched. The CDR3 runs 14 residues. Germline assignment: CDR1 SGHTA and CDR2 FQGNSA. The DNA of the CDR3 is TGTGCCAGCAGCCCGGGGACAGCTGTCACTGAAGCTTTCTTT. As protein: CASSPGTAVTEAFF.

This clonotype was recorded a few times. The chain couples TRBV20-1 to TRBJ2-4; the D call may be TRBD1 or TRBD2 (5 bases each). This CDR3 comprises 15 residues. The V and J ends lost 6 bases and 13 bases respectively, with 28 bases between them. The germline V gene encodes CDR1 DFQATT and CDR2 SNEGSKA (reference sequence). CDR3 DNA sequence: TGCAGTGCCCCCGTAAAGAGGGGTATCGATGGTGAGCAGTACTTC. It codes for CSAPVKRGIDGEQYF.

This clonotype appeared a few times. The V call is TRBV6-2 or TRBV6-3, the J call TRBJ2-4; the D call may be TRBD1 or TRBD2 (5 bases each). The V gene's germline CDR1 is MNHEY and CDR2 SVGEGT. The V gene lost 5 bases and the J gene lost 6 bases, with 14 bases spanning the gap. The CDR3 is made up of 14 amino acids. CDR3 DNA: TGTGCCAGCAGTATCGGGACCCCCTCAAACATTCAGTACTTC. Its translation: CASSIGTPSNIQYF.

This chain connects TRBV25-1 to TRBJ2-1; the match to TRBD2 covers 8 bases. This CDR3 is 15 amino acids long. Per the germline V gene, CDR1 is MGHDK and CDR2 is SYGVNS. Trimming at V came to 3 bases and at J to 5 bases, leaving 6 bases not matched to a gene. CDR3 in amino acids: CASSDRVGGDNEQFF. CDR3 coding DNA: TGTGCCAGCAGTGATCGGGTCGGGGGGGACAATGAGCAGTTCTTC.

The chain uses TRBV29-1 and TRBJ2-3, with TRBD2 matching over 10 bases. The germline gives CDR1 SQVTM, CDR2 ANQGSEA. The CDR3 has 16 amino acids. V lost 7 bases, J lost 0 bases, and 10 bases stayed unmatched. CDR3 nucleotides: TGCAGCGCCGGCGGGACTAGCGTTACTAGCACAGATACGCAGTATTTT. Its translation is CSAGGTSVTSTDTQYF.

The chain links TRBV12-3 or TRBV12-4 to TRBJ1-5, with D uncertain. The CDR3 contains 15 residues. Trimming took off 3 bases at V and 0 bases at J, with 9 bases between the two ends. The DNA of the CDR3 is TGTGCCAGCAGTTTGTCGGCAGATAGCAATCAGCCCCAGCATTTT. Amino acid sequence: CASSLSADSNQPQHF.

This clonotype was observed a handful of times. The chain has TRBV20-1 and TRBJ2-1; 7 nucleotides line up with TRBD2. Trimming removed 0 bases from V and 5 bases from J; junction bases left unmatched: 13. CDR1 and CDR2 from the germline V gene are DFQATT and SNEGSKA (reference sequence). The CDR3 length is 17 residues. CDR3 region: CSARDPWGAAGDNEQFF. Here the CDR3 DNA reads TGCAGTGCTAGAGATCCCTGGGGAGCGGCGGGAGACAATGAGCAGTTCTTC.

The chain employs TRBV12-3 or TRBV12-4 and TRBJ1-5; tentatively, D is TRBD1 (5 bases). V dropped 3 bases and J dropped 5 bases, with 14 bases sitting between them. This CDR3 is built from 15 residues. CDR3 residues: CASSLWGTSYQPQHF. CDR3 coding DNA: TGTGCCAGCAGTTTGTGGGGCACTTCCTATCAGCCCCAGCATTTT.

The gene calls are TRBV20-1 and TRBJ2-7; 9 bases agree with TRBD2. The J call may be mistaken, given a closer DNA end match to TRBJ2-5. The CDR3 sequence is 14 residues long. The germline CDR1 and CDR2 sequences are DFQATT and SNEGSKA (reference sequence). The CDR3 nucleotides are TGCAGTGCTCCGTCCGCGGGGGGGGGTGAGACCCAGTACTTC. Translation: CSAPSAGGGETQYF.

This sequence joins TRBV7-2 and TRBJ2-1, with TRBD2 identical over 10 bases. With V trimmed by 6 bases and J by 1 base, 6 bases remained unmatched. Germline CDR1 and CDR2: SGHTA and FQGNSA. The CDR3 has 16 amino acids. CDR3 region: CASRSAGGGSYNEQFF. The CDR3 nucleotides are TGTGCCAGCAGGTCAGCGGGGGGGGGATCCTACAATGAGCAGTTCTTC.

The chain links TRBV6-1 to TRBJ2-7; the D is unclear. This CDR3 comprises 13 residues. Germline CDR1 reads MNHNS; CDR2 reads SASEGT. V shed 2 bases and J shed 2 bases, with 7 bases lying between them. CDR3 loop: CASSEPTTYEQYF. Here the CDR3 DNA reads TGTGCCAGCAGTGAACCCACGACCTACGAGCAGTACTTC.

The genes are TRBV25-1 and TRBJ2-3; D gene ambiguous. Germline CDR1 MGHDK, CDR2 SYGVNS. The CDR3 runs 12 residues. Trimming removed 11 bases at V and 4 bases at J, with 13 bases between. In nucleotides, the CDR3 is TGTGCCGGCACCCTCGGTGCAGATACGCAGTATTTT. Protein sequence: CAGTLGADTQYF.

The J gene is TRBJ1-4, the V gene TRBV15; a possible D gene is TRBD1 (6 bases). Germline V gene sequence: CDR1 LNHNV, CDR2 YYDKDF (reference sequence). Trimming took off 3 bases at V and 5 bases at J, with 10 bases between the two ends. The CDR3 is 14 amino acids. CDR3 loop: CATSSGTRNEKLFF. In nucleotides, the CDR3 is TGTGCCACCAGCAGCGGGACACGGAATGAAAAACTGTTTTTT.

The V gene is TRBV29-1, the J gene TRBJ2-1; D is ambiguous. Germline-derived CDR1 and CDR2 are SQVTM and ANQGSEA. This CDR3 contains 12 residues. Deletions cut 3 bases from V and 4 bases from J, with 7 bases between. DNA of the CDR3: TGCAGCGTTGAGAAGGGTTACAATGAGCAGTTCTTC. It translates to CSVEKGYNEQFF.

V gene TRBV20-1 combines with J gene TRBJ1-5; D possibly corresponds to TRBD1 (5 bases). Germline V gives CDR1 DFQATT, CDR2 SNEGSKA (reference sequence). The CDR3 is made up of 15 amino acids. Trimming pared 2 bases from V and 0 bases from J, leaving 11 bases between. DNA for the CDR3: TGCAGTGCTAGAATGGCAGGGAATAGCAATCAGCCCCAGCATTTT. This sequence encodes CSARMAGNSNQPQHF.